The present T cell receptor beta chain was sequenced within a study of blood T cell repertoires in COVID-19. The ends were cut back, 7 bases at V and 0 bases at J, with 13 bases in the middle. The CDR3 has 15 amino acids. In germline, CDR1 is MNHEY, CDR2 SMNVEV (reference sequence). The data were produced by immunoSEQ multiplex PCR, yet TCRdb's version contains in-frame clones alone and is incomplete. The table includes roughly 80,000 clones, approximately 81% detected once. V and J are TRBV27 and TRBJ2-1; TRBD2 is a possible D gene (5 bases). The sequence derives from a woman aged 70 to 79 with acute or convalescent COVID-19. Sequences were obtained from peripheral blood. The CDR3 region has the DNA TGTGCCAGCACACGAGCGGCCAGCTCCTACAATGAGCAGTTCTTC. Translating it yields CASTRAASSYNEQFF.